This T cell receptor beta chain was sequenced in a study of blood T cell repertoires in COVID-19. Study-level information: Samples representing acute and convalescent COVID-19 were sourced from the United States, Italy and Spain.

TCRdb keeps only in-frame clones here, not all; method: immunoSEQ multiplex PCR. The sample lists 110,000 to 150,000 clones, roughly 80% occurring once. Those who participated ranged in age from roughly 18 to 89 years and resided in about two dozen US areas. Donors were grouped by their self-reported clinical history. The sequencing input was PBMCs or T cells enriched from blood (not recorded which). The TCR comes from a middle-aged man who had recovered from COVID-19.

CDR3 bases: TGTGCCAGCGGTCGGGCCTACGAGCAGTACTTC. It codes for CASGRAYEQYF. J is TRBJ2-7 and V is TRBV12-3 or TRBV12-4; D remains unclear. This CDR3 is 11 amino acids long. V gave up 8 bases and J gave up 2 bases, with 7 bases separating them.